This T cell receptor beta chain is from a study of control samples from healthy donors and cancer patients. This table comes from immunoSEQ multiplex PCR, and its TCRdb copy is limited to in-frame clones, with some not included. The sample lists around 170,000 clones, around 90% seen once, with nearly 5% in the top ten. The germline V gene encodes CDR1 WSHSY and CDR2 SAAADI. Deletions cut 3 bases from V and 5 bases from J, with 8 bases between. The CDR3 consists of 13 residues. Material for sequencing was blood. The receptor was derived from a woman between 25 and 40 years old in good health. The rearrangement joins TRBV10-2 to TRBJ2-1; possible D gene TRBD1, 5 bases. The CDR3 here is CASSERTHNEQFF. The CDR3 DNA sequence: TGCGCCAGCAGTGAACGGACACACAATGAGCAGTTCTTC.